Described below is a single T cell receptor (beta chain) sequence and its context. Antigen unknown. The repertoire was sequenced with immunoSEQ multiplex PCR; TCRdb's copy has only in-frame clones and lacks some. The sample consists of roughly 77,000 clones, about 93% of them appearing once. The time point was: newly diagnosed, previously untreated cHL patient sample. The data were taken from a study of PD-1 blockade in classical Hodgkin lymphoma. Regarding the study as a whole: Before treatment, TCR diversity in newly diagnosed patients was reportedly lower than in healthy donors. Repertoire difference causes, possibly disease activity or prior therapy, remain undefined.

The sequence was collected from a human donor with classical Hodgkin lymphoma. The source material was peripheral blood mononuclear cells (PBMCs).

The CDR3 DNA follows: TGTGCCAGTAGGTTCTGGGGTGAAGGGACTGAAGCTTTCTTT. This translates into CASRFWGEGTEAFF. V and J are TRBV19 and TRBJ1-1, with unresolved D. The germline V and J ends were trimmed by 6 bases and 5 bases, with 16 bases remaining between them. Germline-derived CDR1 and CDR2 are LNHDA and SQIVND (reference sequence). The CDR3 contains 14 residues.